Included here is one T cell receptor (beta chain) sequence, with context. Its antigen is unknown. The record has no base qualities; no much larger clone is one base away. Spanning cysteine to phenylalanine, the CDR3 consists of 16 amino acids. Only the CDR3 DNA is retained, 48 bases long and in frame from the first base. V is cut by 2 bases and J by 7 bases, and the space between the germline ends is 21 bases. CDR1 SGHDT and CDR2 YYEEEE were looked up in the germline V gene. Genomic DNA was isolated using the Qiagen DNeasy kit from unsorted PBMCs as well as from negatively selected CD4+ and CD8+ fractions. Amplification of TCR beta CDR3 regions was done by immunoSEQ multiplex PCR with primers that anneal to V and J segments. A synthetic immune receptor repertoire was used to minimize amplification bias, and any residual bias was removed computationally once sequencing was done. From the authors' description of their analysis: Repertoire diversity was quantified as the Shannon entropy index using custom Python scripts. Unsorted, CD4+ and CD8+ repertoires were analyzed separately, except for combined analyses in which CD4+ and CD8+ sequences were merged in silico. The table was pulled from immuneACCESS by TCRdb, which kept in-frame rearrangements only. Such tables lose some clones; where checked, under half of the loss comes from unresolved V genes, and the rest has no known cause. That table is the source of V, J and clone size, and D and trimming were worked out from the DNA. Across this sample there are around 23,000 clones, with 89% seen only once. The top ten constitute roughly 0.25% of the sample.

This sample's time point label indicates: newly diagnosed, previously untreated cHL patient sample. Using a Miltenyi CD4+ T cell isolation kit, CD4+ T cells were purified from thawed PBMCs through magnetic negative selection. To serve as a comparison group for the relapsed/refractory trial patients, PBMCs were sequenced from patients with newly diagnosed, previously untreated classical Hodgkin lymphoma. After peripheral blood was drawn into 8 mL Vacutainer Cell Preparation Tubes, PBMCs were isolated by centrifugation and then cryopreserved. Purified CD4+ and CD8+ fractions were generated only in cases for which an additional PBMC sample was available. Magnetically labelled cells were removed on LS columns in a quadroMACS separator, and the flow-through was retained as the purified fraction. The data derive from a study of PD-1 blockade in classical Hodgkin lymphoma (dated by TCRdb to the early 2020s). Regarding the research as a whole: A peripheral blood immune signature of response to PD-1 blockade in classical Hodgkin lymphoma was defined using TCR beta sequencing and CyTOF. Results the study describes overall, beyond this receptor: Newly diagnosed patients were reported to have lower baseline TCR diversity than healthy donors, and relapsed/refractory patients were reported to have lower baseline TCR diversity still. Only a single clinical trial cohort was studied, and what caused the repertoire differences, possibly disease activity or prior therapy, remained undefined.

The source material was CD4+ T cells from blood. This chain joins TRBV5-6 to TRBJ1-2; the D gene is perhaps TRBD1, on 6 matching bases. The receptor comes from a human donor with classical Hodgkin lymphoma. CDR3 loop: CASSLGEGGDRTGYTF. The sequenced DNA: TGTGCCAGCAGCTTAGGGGAAGGGGGGGATAGAACTGGCTACACCTTC.